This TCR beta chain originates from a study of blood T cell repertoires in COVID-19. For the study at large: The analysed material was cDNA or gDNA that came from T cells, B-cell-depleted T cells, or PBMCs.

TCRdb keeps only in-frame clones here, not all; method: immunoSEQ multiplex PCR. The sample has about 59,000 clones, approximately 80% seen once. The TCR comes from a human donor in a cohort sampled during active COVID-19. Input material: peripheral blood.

Here the CDR3 DNA reads TGTGCCAGCAGTCTAAACAGGGGGAGGAATGAAAAACTGTTTTTT. This sequence encodes CASSLNRGRNEKLFF. V and J are TRBV27 and TRBJ1-4; 8 positions match TRBD1. Germline CDR1 and CDR2: MNHEY and SMNVEV (reference sequence). CDR3 length: 15 residues. Trimming cost V 5 bases and J 5 bases; bases outside gene matches: 7.